This T cell receptor beta chain comes out of a study of beta chain features in type 1 diabetes. Regarding the study as a whole: PCR, the amplification step, might favor shorter templates, equally in patients and controls. There was a moderate but significant shortening of TCRB CDR3s in all four CD4+ subsets of Type 1 diabetes patients. The influence of HLA type on TCRB rearrangement stayed undetermined.

The sequenced template was cDNA made from the entire isolated RNA. Assay used: immunoSEQ multiplex PCR; TCRdb lists only in-frame clones, some missing. The sample holds 500,000 to 650,000 clones, about an eighth seen once. Each of the CD4+ naive, central memory, regulatory and stem cell-like memory populations was sorted via CD45RO/CCR7/CD25/CD127/CD95/CD27. From germline, CDR1 is SGHAT and CDR2 FQNNGV. The CDR3 spans 17 residues. The V gene end was trimmed by 3 bases and the J gene end by 3 bases; junction bases not matched to a gene: 7. In this sample, this clone turned up a few times. Its antigen is still unknown.

The sample consisted of naive CD4+ T cells from blood. V gene TRBV11-2 combines with J gene TRBJ2-6, with 8 bases aligning to TRBD1. The receptor comes from a man aged 25-45 years with type 1 diabetes. CDR3 nucleotides: TGTGCCAGCAGCTTTGGCCAGGGGGCGGATGGGGCCAACGTCCTGACTTTC. This translates into CASSFGQGADGANVLTF.